This record looks at one TCR beta chain sequence and its context. It was CD45RO-negative cells, positively selected for CCR7, that made up naive CD8 cells, with terminally differentiated effector memory CD45RA+ cells excluded. Sequencing was performed with immunoSEQ multiplex PCR; in TCRdb, only in-frame clones are kept and a portion is missing. The sample records hundreds of thousands of clones, about 95% being singletons. These data belong to a study of shared clonotypes between healthy human individuals. The source is a woman under 40 in good health. Sequencing was carried out using naive CD8+ T cells sorted from blood.

CDR3 nucleotide sequence: TGTGCCAGCAGCCAAGAACTCGTGGGGGACCACACTGAAGCTTTCTTT. Its translation: CASSQELVGDHTEAFF. The chain has TRBV4-2 and TRBJ1-1; D may be TRBD1 (5 bases). Between the trimmed V and J ends, which lost 0 bases and 3 bases, there was a span of 14 bases. The CDR3 totals 16 residues. The germline CDR1 and CDR2 sequences are LGHNA and YNFKEQ.